These 29 T cell receptor beta chains originate from one sample sequenced in a study of T-cell reconstitution after alpha-beta-depleted transplantation in children. Unique molecular identifiers were incorporated when the TCRbeta library was constructed. TCRdb redid the calling of the PCR reads with MiXCR, one entry per CDR3 protein. In the table there are hundreds of thousands of distinct CDR3 sequences, more than 8% of which are singletons. The material sequenced was PBMCs from the stem cell graft donor, taken from the stem cell graft. These TCRs come from a human donor who donated a stem cell graft to a child with SCID.

As regards this clonotype: One end of the junction varies from germline; a read error may be responsible. The CDR3 bases are TGTGCCAGCAGCCAAGAGGGGGGGCTTGGATGGGGTGAGCAGTGCTTC. Its translation is CASSQEGGLGWGEQCF. This chain connects TRBV4-2 to TRBJ2-1; the D gene is possibly TRBD2 (7 bases). This CDR3 region has 16 residues. The germline gives CDR1 LGHNA, CDR2 YNFKEQ.

This clonotype was detected only a few times. J is TRBJ2-3 and V is TRBV7-3; a weak D match, TRBD2 (5 bases). The germline V gene encodes CDR1 SGHTA and CDR2 FQGTGA. Trimming cost V 1 base and J 5 bases, with 7 bases left between them. The CDR3 has 13 amino acids. CDR3 nucleotides: TGTGCCAGCAGCTTAAATGAGGGAGATACGCAGTATTTT. Residues: CASSLNEGDTQYF. The full variable domain, completed using reference TRBV7-3 and TRBJ2-3, is GAGVSQTPSNKVTEKGKYVELRCDPISGHTALYWYRQSLGQGPEFLIYFQGTGAADDSGLPNDRFFAVRPEGSVSTLKIQRTERGDSAVYLCASSLNEGDTQYFGPGTRLTVL.

This clonotype was seen only a few times. The chain has TRBV9 and TRBJ1-2; TRBD1 might be the D (5 bases). V was shortened by 3 bases and J by 3 bases, with 12 bases between the two germline ends. This CDR3 is built from 14 residues. Germline V lookup: CDR1 SGDLS, CDR2 YYNGEE. The CDR3 DNA reads as TGTGCCAGCAGCGCCAAGGGACTGGACTATGGCTACACCTTC. This translates into CASSAKGLDYGYTF.

This clonotype came up many times. The chain joins TRBV9 to TRBJ2-5; TRBD2 agrees at 7 bases. This CDR3 is 13 amino acids long. Germline V gives CDR1 SGDLS, CDR2 YYNGEE. V trimming: 0 bases; J trimming: 9 bases; junction bases outside the gene matches: 5. CDR3 DNA sequence: TGTGCCAGCAGCGTAGATTTGGGGGGGGCCCAGTACTTC. Amino acids: CASSVDLGGAQYF.

The rearrangement links TRBV11-2 to TRBJ2-5, with D possibly called TRBD1 or TRBD2 (6 bases each). V lost 2 bases to trimming and J lost 2 bases, with 15 bases between them. The CDR3 loop spans 16 amino acids. Germline loops: CDR1 SGHAT, CDR2 FQNNGV. The CDR3 loop is CASSLLGGGFQETQYF. The DNA for the CDR3 is TGTGCCAGCAGCTTACTTGGAGGGGGGTTTCAAGAGACCCAGTACTTC.

This clonotype was observed a few times. The chain couples TRBV29-1 to TRBJ2-3; the match to TRBD2 covers 11 bases. Germline-derived CDR1 and CDR2 are SQVTM and ANQGSEA. V trimming: 2 bases; J trimming: 2 bases; junction bases outside the gene matches: 9. The CDR3 runs 17 residues. Here the CDR3 DNA reads TGCAGCGTTGAATTGGGGGAACTAGCGGGGGACACAGATACGCAGTATTTT. Its translation is CSVELGELAGDTDTQYF.

The CDR3: CASSQELRGTQYF. CDR3 sequence (DNA): TGTGCCAGCAGCCAAGAGTTGCGGGGTACGCAGTATTTT. This chain connects TRBV14 to TRBJ2-3, with a weak D call TRBD2 (6 bases). The CDR3 sequence is 13 residues long. The V and J ends lost 0 bases and 8 bases respectively, with 9 bases between them. Germline CDR1 reads SGHDN; CDR2 reads FVKESK.

A word on this clonotype: One end of the junction varies from germline; a read error may be responsible. This rearrangement joins TRBV5-1 to TRBJ1-3; D call uncertain. Germline V gene sequence: CDR1 SGHRS, CDR2 YFSETQ. The CDR3 covers 10 residues. The CDR3 reads CASSFHRRDF. The CDR3 bases are TGCGCCAGCAGCTTTCACCGACGGGATTTT. Filled out from reference TRBV5-1 and TRBJ1-3, the complete variable domain reads KAGVTQTPRYLIKTRGQQVTLSCSPISGHRSVSWYQQTPGQGLQFLFEYFSETQRNKGNFPGRFSGRQFSNSRSEMNVSTLELGDSALYLCASSFHRRDFGEGSWLTVV.

The chain employs TRBV25-1 and TRBJ1-1; D is ambiguous. Deletions cut 5 bases from V and 3 bases from J, with 7 bases between. CDR1 and CDR2 (germline): MGHDK, SYGVNS. The CDR3 is 12 amino acids. The CDR3 coding sequence is TGTGCCAGCAGTTGGCGGGACACTGAAGCTTTCTTT. Translated: CASSWRDTEAFF.

Only a few counts were recorded for this clonotype. The chain employs TRBV5-6 and TRBJ2-1, with D unresolved. Per germline, CDR1 SGHDT and CDR2 YYEEEE. V lost 2 bases to trimming and J lost 6 bases, with 18 bases between them. The CDR3 is 16 residues long. DNA for the CDR3: TGTGCCAGCAGCTTCTCACAGAAACGGAGCAGCAATGAGCAGTTCTTC. Translation: CASSFSQKRSSNEQFF. Combining the CDR3 with reference TRBV5-6 and TRBJ2-1 gives the whole variable domain DAGVTQSPTHLIKTRGQQVTLRCSPKSGHDTVSWYQQALGQGPQFIFQYYEEEERQRGNFPDRFSGHQFPNYSSELNVNALLLGDSALYLCASSFSQKRSSNEQFFGPGTRLTVL.

The rearrangement links TRBV10-3 to TRBJ2-1, with D possibly TRBD1 on 6 matching bases. V lost 8 bases, J lost 0 bases, and 11 bases lay in between. The CDR3 loop spans 14 amino acids. Germline CDR1 reads ENHRY; CDR2 reads SYGVKD. The CDR3 region is CAIHTGSSYNEQFF. CDR3 bases: TGTGCCATCCACACAGGGAGCTCCTACAATGAGCAGTTCTTC.

This chain connects TRBV12-3 or TRBV12-4 to TRBJ2-2; 11 positions match TRBD1. This CDR3 region has 16 residues. J gave up 8 bases and V 6 bases, and 11 bases lay outside the gene matches. The CDR3: CASRPRTGGAGGELFF. CDR3 DNA: TGTGCCAGCAGACCCCGGACAGGGGGCGCAGGGGGGGAGCTGTTTTTT.

This clonotype came up a few times. V usage is TRBV10-3 and J usage is TRBJ2-1; TRBD2 aligns across 9 bases. The J segment lost 6 bases and the V segment lost 4 bases, leaving 7 bases of the junction unmatched. From germline, CDR1 is ENHRY and CDR2 SYGVKD. The CDR3 is 15 residues long. The DNA for the CDR3 is TGTGCCATCAGTGGGTCTGCGGGGGGGCGCAATGAGCAGTTCTTC. It translates to CAISGSAGGRNEQFF.

This clonotype was recorded at least ten times. The J gene is TRBJ1-2, the V gene TRBV29-1, with 7 bases fitting TRBD1. V was clipped by 4 bases and J by 3 bases; unmatched bases: 5. This CDR3 contains 13 residues. Germline V gene sequence: CDR1 SQVTM, CDR2 ANQGSEA. The CDR3 nucleotides are TGCAGCGTTGGAGCAGGGGGAGACTATGGCTACACCTTC. It is translated as CSVGAGGDYGYTF.

Judged by abundance, this clonotype is medium-sized. J is TRBJ2-1 and V is TRBV20-1, with 9 nucleotides matching TRBD2. The germline V gene has CDR1 DFQATT and CDR2 SNEGSKA (reference sequence). This CDR3 spans 14 amino acids. V gave up 3 bases and J gave up 4 bases; unmatched junction bases: 4. The CDR3 is CSASWTSVYNEQFF. CDR3 sequence (DNA): TGCAGTGCTAGTTGGACTAGCGTTTACAATGAGCAGTTCTTC.

This clonotype has a handful of counts. The chain joins TRBV12-3 or TRBV12-4 to TRBJ2-7; D is possibly TRBD1 (6 bases). Between the trimmed V and J ends, which lost 6 bases and 1 base, there was a span of 10 bases. The CDR3 loop spans 13 amino acids. The CDR3 DNA sequence: TGTGCCAGCAGGGTCAGGGGATCCTACGAGCAGTACTTC. This translates into CASRVRGSYEQYF.

This clonotype was counted a few times. This chain links TRBV5-1 with TRBJ1-4, with D tentatively TRBD1 (5 bases). Trimming took off 0 bases at V and 2 bases at J, with 8 bases between the two ends. The germline V gene has CDR1 SGHRS and CDR2 YFSETQ. The CDR3 is made up of 15 amino acids. The CDR3 nucleotides read TGCGCCAGCAGCTTGGTCGGGACGACTAATGAAAAACTGTTTTTT. The encoded protein is CASSLVGTTNEKLFF.

This chain uses TRBV5-1 with TRBJ2-7, with D possibly matching TRBD1 (5 bases). CDR3 length: 15 residues. Per germline, CDR1 SGHRS and CDR2 YFSETQ. V was trimmed by 2 bases and J by 2 bases, leaving 14 bases between them. CDR3 bases: TGCGCCAGCAGCTTAAACACCCAGGGTCCCTACGAGCAGTACTTC. It is translated as CASSLNTQGPYEQYF. Combining the CDR3 with reference TRBV5-1 and TRBJ2-7 gives the whole variable domain KAGVTQTPRYLIKTRGQQVTLSCSPISGHRSVSWYQQTPGQGLQFLFEYFSETQRNKGNFPGRFSGRQFSNSRSEMNVSTLELGDSALYLCASSLNTQGPYEQYFGPGTRLTVT.

This clonotype came up a few times. The CDR3 loop reads CASSADRVGEKLFF. Here the CDR3 DNA reads TGTGCCAGCAGTGCCGACAGGGTCGGGGAAAAACTGTTTTTT. The chain carries TRBV2 and TRBJ1-4; 7 bases match TRBD1. Losses at the gene ends were 4 bases for V and 8 bases for J; bases not matched to a gene: 7. CDR1 is SNHLY and CDR2 is FYNNEI in the germline V gene. The CDR3 has 14 residues.

This clonotype turned up a few times. This chain joins TRBV7-3 and TRBJ1-1, with D unresolved. The CDR3 runs 13 residues. The ends were cut back, 1 base at V and 8 bases at J, with 11 bases in the middle. The germline CDR1 and CDR2 sequences are SGHTA and FQGTGA. The chain's CDR3 is CASSLNLGSEAFF. DNA of the CDR3: TGTGCCAGCAGCTTAAACCTTGGGTCAGAAGCTTTCTTT.

At least ten counts were recorded for this clonotype. This rearrangement joins TRBV29-1 to TRBJ2-7; a weak D match, TRBD1 (6 bases). V was trimmed by 8 bases and J by 0 bases, leaving 11 bases between them. The CDR3 is 12 amino acids. Per germline, CDR1 SQVTM and CDR2 ANQGSEA. The CDR3 protein is CSSMDSSYEQYF. In DNA, the CDR3 is TGCAGCTCGATGGACAGCTCCTACGAGCAGTACTTC.

This clonotype was recorded a few times. V usage is TRBV5-1 and J usage is TRBJ2-1, with D perhaps matching TRBD1 (6 bases). Germline CDR1 and CDR2: SGHRS and YFSETQ. This CDR3 is 14 amino acids long. Trimming took off 4 bases at V and 3 bases at J, with 11 bases between the two ends. The CDR3 bases are TGCGCCAGCAGCACCAGGACAGACTACAATGAGCAGTTCTTC. Protein sequence: CASSTRTDYNEQFF.

The chain is built from TRBV6-1 and TRBJ2-1; D is unresolved. The CDR3 is made up of 13 amino acids. CDR1 is MNHNS and CDR2 is SASEGT in the germline V gene. V shed 6 bases and J shed 12 bases, with 18 bases lying between them. CDR3 bases: TGTGCCAGCAGCTCCCGGTTCCGTGACGGGCAGTTCTTC. It encodes CASSSRFRDGQFF.

This chain uses TRBV6-5 with TRBJ1-3; D may be TRBD1 (5 bases). Germline CDR1 is MNHEY and CDR2 is SVGAGI. V dropped 0 bases and J dropped 0 bases, with 9 bases sitting between them. This CDR3 spans 16 amino acids. Here the CDR3 reads CASSYSMQGSGNTIYF. CDR3 nucleotides: TGTGCCAGCAGTTACTCGATGCAGGGCTCTGGAAACACCATATATTTT.

Comments on this clonotype: Mismatch with germline at one junction end may stem from a read error. The chain has TRBV10-3 and TRBJ2-4, with D perhaps matching TRBD1 (6 bases). The V gene's germline CDR1 is ENHRY and CDR2 SYGVKD. CDR3 length equals 15 residues. CDR3 protein: CVISAAWDNKNIQYF. The CDR3 bases are TGTGTCATCAGTGCAGCCTGGGACAACAAAAACATTCAGTACTTC.

This clonotype appeared many times. The J gene is TRBJ1-2, the V gene TRBV27; D possibly corresponds to TRBD1 (5 bases). Germline values: CDR1 MNHEY, CDR2 SMNVEV (reference sequence). The germline V and J ends were trimmed by 0 bases and 4 bases, with 15 bases remaining between them. There are 16 residues in the CDR3. CDR3 DNA sequence: TGTGCCAGCAGTTTATCGCCGACGGGGGTACGCTATGGCTACACCTTC. Translated, it gives CASSLSPTGVRYGYTF.

This clonotype came up a few times. This chain joins TRBV2 and TRBJ2-1; D perhaps matches TRBD1 (6 bases). This CDR3 is built from 15 residues. Germline loops: CDR1 SNHLY, CDR2 FYNNEI. V was shortened by 7 bases and J by 1 base, with 14 bases between the two germline ends. CDR3 nucleotide sequence: TGTGCCAGCAAAGAGGGGACATTTTCCTACAATGAGCAGTTCTTC. This encodes CASKEGTFSYNEQFF.

In this sample, this clonotype turned up a few times. V gene TRBV7-8 combines with J gene TRBJ1-1; D not certain. V lost 2 bases and J 0 bases, leaving 7 bases between the germline ends. The CDR3 extends over 14 amino acids. Germline-derived CDR1 and CDR2 are SGHVS and FQNEAQ. In DNA, the CDR3 is TGTGCCAGCAGCTTAAAAGGGTTGAACACTGAAGCTTTCTTT. Translation gives CASSLKGLNTEAFF.

This clonotype was seen a few times. The CDR3 sequence: CASSHGAGNYEQYF. The CDR3, as DNA: TGCGCCAGCAGCCATGGGGCAGGGAACTACGAGCAGTACTTC. The rearrangement uses TRBV5-1 and TRBJ2-7, with D tentatively TRBD1 (5 bases). Trimming took 4 bases from V and 3 from J, leaving 14 bases between them. The CDR3 covers 14 residues. Germline-derived CDR1 and CDR2 are SGHRS and YFSETQ.